This TCR beta chain was sequenced for a study of blood T cells in healthy people across ages. This CDR3 spans 12 amino acids. V shed 7 bases and J shed 8 bases, with 14 bases lying between them. Germline V gene data show CDR1 as SNHLY and CDR2 as FYNNEI. It was with a sample-barcoded 5' primer and a J-beta primer mix that a second PCR of roughly 7 to 11 cycles was run. MiXCR was run by TCRdb on the 5' RACE reads, yielding one entry per CDR3 protein. The repertoire consists of roughly 1.7 million distinct CDR3 sequences, with 30% to 35% occurring once and the leading ten covering 11%. The sequence came from a woman in her twenties or thirties in good health. Material for sequencing was blood. The chain combines TRBV2 with TRBJ1-2; D unclear. The CDR3, as DNA: TGTGCCAGCACTCTTAGGCTATCCGGCTACACCTTC. Protein sequence: CASTLRLSGYTF.